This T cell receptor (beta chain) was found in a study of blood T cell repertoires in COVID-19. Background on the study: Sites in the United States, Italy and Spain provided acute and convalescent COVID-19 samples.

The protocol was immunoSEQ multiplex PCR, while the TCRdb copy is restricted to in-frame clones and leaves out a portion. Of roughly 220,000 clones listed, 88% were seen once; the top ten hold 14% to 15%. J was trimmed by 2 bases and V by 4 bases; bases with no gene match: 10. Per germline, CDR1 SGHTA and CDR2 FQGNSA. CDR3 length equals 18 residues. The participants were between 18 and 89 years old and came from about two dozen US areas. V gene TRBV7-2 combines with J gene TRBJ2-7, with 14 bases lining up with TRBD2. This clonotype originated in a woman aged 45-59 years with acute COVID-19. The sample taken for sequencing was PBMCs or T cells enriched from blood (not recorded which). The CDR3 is CASSSRGTSGSVPYEQYF. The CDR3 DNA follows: TGTGCCAGCAGCTCCCGTGGGACTAGCGGGAGTGTTCCCTACGAGCAGTACTTC.